This T cell receptor (beta chain) originates from a study of T cell changes during pregnancy in multiple sclerosis. Profiling relied on immunoSEQ multiplex PCR, and the TCRdb table lists in-frame clones only, not all of them. This table holds about 40,000 clones, roughly 90% found once. The sample was CD8+ T cells from peripheral blood mononuclear cells, taken before pregnancy. The receptor's source is a female donor with multiple sclerosis, enrolled in a pregnancy study.

The chain's CDR3 is CASSLLAAGGSTAFF. The CDR3 DNA reads TGTGCCAGCAGTTTATTAGCGGCTGGGGGGTCTACCGCGTTCTTC. The chain has TRBV27 and TRBJ2-1; D may be TRBD2 (6 bases). CDR3 length: 15 amino acids. Trimming left V 1 base short and J 15 bases short, with 22 bases between. The V gene's germline CDR1 is MNHEY and CDR2 SMNVEV (reference sequence).